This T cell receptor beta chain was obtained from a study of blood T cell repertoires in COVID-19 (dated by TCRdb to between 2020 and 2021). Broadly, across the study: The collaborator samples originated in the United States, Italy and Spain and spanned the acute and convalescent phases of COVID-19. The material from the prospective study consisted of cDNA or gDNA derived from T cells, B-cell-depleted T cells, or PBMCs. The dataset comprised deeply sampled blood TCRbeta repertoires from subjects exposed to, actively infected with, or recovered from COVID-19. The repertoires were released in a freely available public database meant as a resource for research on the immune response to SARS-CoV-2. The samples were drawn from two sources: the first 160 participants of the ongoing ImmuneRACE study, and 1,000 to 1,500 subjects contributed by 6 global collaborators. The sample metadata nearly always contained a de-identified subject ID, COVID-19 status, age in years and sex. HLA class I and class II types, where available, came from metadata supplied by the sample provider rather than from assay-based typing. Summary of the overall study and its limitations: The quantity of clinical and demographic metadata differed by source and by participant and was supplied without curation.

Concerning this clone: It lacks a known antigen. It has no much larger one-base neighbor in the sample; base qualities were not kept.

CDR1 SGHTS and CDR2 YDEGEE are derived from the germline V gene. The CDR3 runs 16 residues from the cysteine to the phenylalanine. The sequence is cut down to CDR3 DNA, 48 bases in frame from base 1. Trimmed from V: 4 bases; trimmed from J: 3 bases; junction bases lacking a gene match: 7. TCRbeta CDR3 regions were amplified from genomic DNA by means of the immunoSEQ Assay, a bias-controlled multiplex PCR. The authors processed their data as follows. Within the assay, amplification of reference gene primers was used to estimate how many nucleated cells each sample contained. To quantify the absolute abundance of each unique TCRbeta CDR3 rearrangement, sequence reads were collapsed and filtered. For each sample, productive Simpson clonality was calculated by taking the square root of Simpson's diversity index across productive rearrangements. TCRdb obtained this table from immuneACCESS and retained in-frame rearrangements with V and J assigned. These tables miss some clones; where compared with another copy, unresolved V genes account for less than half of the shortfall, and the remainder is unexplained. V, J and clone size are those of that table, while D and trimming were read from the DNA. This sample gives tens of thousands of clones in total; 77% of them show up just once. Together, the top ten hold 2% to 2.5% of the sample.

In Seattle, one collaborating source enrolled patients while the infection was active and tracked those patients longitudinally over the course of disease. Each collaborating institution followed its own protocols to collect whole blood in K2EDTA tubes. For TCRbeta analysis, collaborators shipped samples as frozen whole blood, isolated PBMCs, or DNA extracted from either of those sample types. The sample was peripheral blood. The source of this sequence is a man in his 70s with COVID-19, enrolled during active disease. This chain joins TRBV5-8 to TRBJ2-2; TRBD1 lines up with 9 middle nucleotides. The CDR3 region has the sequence CASSLGQGSDTGELFF. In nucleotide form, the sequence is TGTGCCAGCAGCCTTGGACAGGGGTCAGACACCGGGGAGCTGTTTTTT.